This TCR beta chain derives from a study of blood T cell repertoires in COVID-19. Turning to the study itself: Specimens from acute and convalescent COVID-19 originated in the United States, Italy and Spain. T cells, B-cell-depleted T cells, or PBMCs provided the cDNA or gDNA that served as material.

Authors' methods: Amplification from reference gene primers served as the basis for estimated nucleated cell counts. Sequencing used immunoSEQ multiplex PCR; TCRdb keeps in-frame clones, though not all of them. V and J calls and clone size are copied from that table; D and trimming were computed from the DNA. The sample yields roughly 190,000 clones, more than 80% seen once. CDR1 is KGHDR and CDR2 is SFDVKD in the germline V gene. CDR3 length: 14 residues. V was clipped by 4 bases and J by 4 bases; unmatched bases: 4. For this clone: Other nucleotide sequences in the sample specify the same CDR3.

The source of this sequence is a man aged 45-65 years with acute or convalescent COVID-19. The chain combines TRBV24-1 with TRBJ1-2; 8 bases map to TRBD1. Sequences were obtained from peripheral blood. CDR3 coding DNA: TGTGCCACCAGTGACTCGGACAGGGTCTATGGCTACACCTTC. It is translated as CATSDSDRVYGYTF.